These T cell receptor beta chains were read from a single sample in a study of cytomegalovirus exposure and HLA in healthy donors. Using immunoSEQ multiplex PCR, the repertoire was profiled, and TCRdb retains in-frame clones only, with some absent. This table has more than 300,000 clones, roughly 89% appearing once. Sequenced sample: PBMCs. The origin of the receptors is a woman aged 18-35 years in good health and CMV-seronegative. Both conserved end residues are part of each CDR3. The D gene is left open where the match is weak. Size is stated for part of the rows, as once, few or many counts, or as a class when the clone is expanded.

d_call	clone_size	v_call	j_call	cdr3_length	cdr3_aa	cdr3_nt
TRBD1	NA	TRBV28	TRBJ2-1	13	CASSLGQDNEQFF	TGTGCCAGCAGCCTCGGACAGGACAATGAGCAGTTCTTC
NA	NA	TRBV19	TRBJ2-5	16	CASSMPGTNMQETQYF	TGTGCCAGTAGTATGCCGGGGACAAATATGCAAGAGACCCAGTACTTC
NA	once	TRBV29-1	TRBJ1-1	14	CSVIQGTMNTEAFF	TGCAGCGTGATACAGGGTACCATGAACACTGAAGCTTTCTTT
NA	few	TRBV5-1	TRBJ2-2	15	CASSTGGPMGGELFF	TGCGCCAGCAGTACAGGAGGGCCGATGGGCGGGGAGCTGTTTTTT
TRBD1	NA	TRBV19	TRBJ1-2	13	CASTIGTANGYTF	TGTGCCAGTACCATCGGGACAGCTAATGGCTACACCTTC
TRBD1	NA	TRBV5-6	TRBJ2-7	15	CASSLGQGVIYEQYF	TGTGCCAGCAGCTTGGGACAGGGGGTAATTTACGAGCAGTACTTC
NA	NA	TRBV25-1	TRBJ2-1	15	CASSERLDGGHEQFF	TGTGCCAGCAGTGAACGACTAGATGGGGGTCATGAGCAGTTCTTC
TRBD2	NA	TRBV10-3	TRBJ2-1	20	CAISEERRTSGRARYNEQFF	TGTGCCATCAGTGAGGAACGACGGACTAGCGGGAGGGCCCGATACAATGAGCAGTTCTTC
TRBD2	NA	TRBV27	TRBJ2-1	16	CASSSLTSGINNEQFF	TGTGCCAGCAGTTCCCTGACTAGCGGGATTAACAATGAGCAGTTCTTC
TRBD1	NA	TRBV7-2	TRBJ2-7	15	CASSFSGTGAYEQYF	TGTGCCAGCAGCTTTTCCGGGACAGGGGCCTACGAGCAGTACTTC
TRBD2	NA	TRBV7-9	TRBJ2-1	13	CASSPNGGSEQFF	TGTGCCAGCAGCCCAAACGGGGGGAGCGAGCAGTTCTTC
NA	NA	TRBV18	TRBJ1-1	12	CASSPQGTEAFF	TGTGCCAGCTCACCTCAGGGGACTGAAGCTTTCTTT
NA	NA	TRBV2	TRBJ1-1	13	CASSEGPNTEAFF	TGTGCCAGCAGTGAGGGGCCGAACACTGAAGCTTTCTTT
NA	once	TRBV9	TRBJ2-3	15	CASSVGGGEMDTQYF	TGTGCCAGCAGCGTAGGTGGAGGGGAAATGGATACGCAGTATTTT
TRBD2	NA	TRBV27	TRBJ2-3	18	CASSSGMLAGANRDTQYF	TGTGCCAGCAGTTCGGGCATGTTAGCGGGGGCCAACCGAGATACGCAGTATTTT
NA	NA	TRBV2	TRBJ2-1	13	CASSPGVANEQFF	TGTGCCAGCAGCCCAGGGGTAGCCAATGAGCAGTTCTTC
NA	NA	TRBV9	TRBJ1-1	13	CASSGQSNTEAFF	TGTGCCAGCAGCGGACAGTCAAACACTGAAGCTTTCTTT
TRBD1	NA	TRBV27	TRBJ1-6	16	CASIFLPGTANSPLHF	TGTGCCAGCATCTTTCTTCCCGGGACAGCCAATTCACCCCTCCACTTT
TRBD1	NA	TRBV2	TRBJ1-1	15	CASRARQGQDTEAFF	TGTGCCAGCAGAGCCAGACAGGGGCAGGACACTGAAGCTTTCTTT
TRBD1	NA	TRBV6-4	TRBJ1-2	17	CASSDSTGGIANYGYTF	TGTGCCAGCAGTGACTCGACAGGGGGCATCGCTAACTATGGCTACACCTTC
NA	NA	TRBV6-1	TRBJ2-7	15	CASSERPASSYEQYF	TGTGCCAGCAGTGAACGTCCGGCTAGCTCGTACGAGCAGTACTTC
NA	NA	TRBV5-5	TRBJ1-1	15	CASSWERSGNTEAFF	TGTGCCAGCAGCTGGGAGCGGTCAGGGAACACTGAAGCTTTCTTT
NA	NA	TRBV2	TRBJ2-5	15	CASSEEGLRKETQYF	TGTGCCAGCAGTGAAGAGGGGCTCAGAAAAGAGACCCAGTACTTC
TRBD1	NA	TRBV30	TRBJ2-3	15	CAWFSDRGTTDTQYF	TGTGCCTGGTTTAGTGACAGGGGAACCACAGATACGCAGTATTTT
NA	NA	TRBV2	TRBJ2-5	13	CASSEWQKETQYF	TGTGCCAGCAGTGAGTGGCAGAAAGAGACCCAGTACTTC
TRBD2	NA	TRBV10-2	TRBJ2-7	15	CASSESPGGGHEQYF	TGCGCCAGCAGTGAGTCGCCGGGAGGAGGTCACGAGCAGTACTTC
TRBD1	few	TRBV6-5	TRBJ2-7	14	CASRQGTVKEEQYF	TGTGCCAGCAGGCAAGGGACAGTCAAAGAAGAGCAGTACTTC
NA	NA	TRBV10-2	TRBJ2-7	15	CASSGGSWRGYEQYF	TGCGCCAGCAGTGGCGGTAGCTGGAGGGGCTACGAGCAGTACTTC
NA	NA	TRBV27	TRBJ1-1	14	CASRALKGSTEAFF	TGTGCCAGCAGGGCTCTGAAGGGGTCGACTGAAGCTTTCTTT
TRBD2	NA	TRBV5-1	TRBJ2-5	16	CASSLSLAGGQETQYF	TGCGCCAGCAGCTTGAGTCTAGCGGGAGGCCAAGAGACCCAGTACTTC
NA	NA	TRBV4-2	TRBJ2-2	14	CASSQDTYTGELFF	TGTGCCAGCAGCCAGGACACTTACACCGGGGAGCTGTTTTTT
NA	NA	TRBV5-1	TRBJ2-2	13	CASSRDFTGELFF	TGCGCCAGCAGCCGAGACTTCACCGGGGAGCTGTTTTTT
TRBD2	few	TRBV2	TRBJ2-5	13	CASRSSGLETQYF	TGTGCCAGCAGATCTAGCGGTCTGGAGACCCAGTACTTC
NA	NA	TRBV2	TRBJ1-1	18	CASSDLRVLVPENTEAFF	TGTGCCAGCAGTGATCTCAGGGTCCTGGTCCCTGAGAACACTGAAGCTTTCTTT
TRBD2	NA	TRBV23-1	TRBJ2-1	16	CASSQPGTRSFNEQFF	TGCGCCAGCAGTCAGCCCGGGACTAGATCGTTCAATGAGCAGTTCTTC
NA	NA	TRBV2	TRBJ2-3	14	CASMEGSSTDTQYF	TGTGCCAGCATGGAGGGCAGTTCTACAGATACGCAGTATTTT
NA	NA	TRBV9	TRBJ1-3	15	CASSRNRASGNTIYF	TGTGCCAGCAGCCGTAACAGGGCCTCTGGAAACACCATATATTTT
TRBD1	NA	TRBV5-4	TRBJ2-7	14	CASSWGTGSYEQYF	TGTGCCAGCAGCTGGGGGACAGGGTCCTACGAGCAGTACTTC
NA	NA	TRBV4-1	TRBJ2-1	16	CASSQGGGRMDNEQFF	TGCGCCAGCAGCCAAGGGGGGGGGCGTATGGACAATGAGCAGTTCTTC
NA	NA	TRBV4-1	TRBJ1-6	14	CASSQDTHISPLHF	TGCGCCAGCAGCCAAGACACACACATTTCACCCCTCCACTTT
NA	NA	TRBV19	TRBJ1-5	12	CASSFTGQPQHF	TGTGCCAGTAGTTTCACCGGTCAGCCCCAGCATTTT
TRBD1	NA	TRBV28	TRBJ1-1	16	CASNTGTATSGTEAFF	TGTGCCAGCAATACCGGGACAGCGACCTCGGGGACTGAAGCTTTCTTT
NA	NA	TRBV25-1	TRBJ2-5	15	CASSEGSRRRETQYF	TGTGCCAGCAGTGAGGGCAGCCGACGCCGGGAGACCCAGTACTTC
TRBD1	NA	TRBV15	TRBJ1-2	14	CATSREEGGWGYTF	TGTGCCACCAGCAGAGAAGAAGGGGGCTGGGGCTACACCTTC
NA	NA	TRBV6-6	TRBJ2-7	11	CASRLEREQYF	TGTGCCAGCAGGCTGGAGCGCGAGCAGTACTTC
NA	NA	TRBV15	TRBJ2-7	14	CATGPVEGRSEQYF	TGTGCCACCGGCCCAGTTGAGGGCCGGTCCGAGCAGTACTTC
NA	NA	TRBV28	TRBJ2-1	14	CASSLEQAYNEQFF	TGTGCCAGCAGTTTAGAACAGGCCTACAATGAGCAGTTCTTC
TRBD2	NA	TRBV2	TRBJ2-3	14	CASSTILAADTQYF	TGTGCCAGCAGTACGATCCTAGCGGCAGATACGCAGTATTTT
TRBD1	NA	TRBV7-9	TRBJ2-7	15	CASSSPGQGGYEQYF	TGTGCCAGCAGCTCACCGGGACAGGGAGGGTACGAGCAGTACTTC
NA	NA	TRBV5-4	TRBJ2-3	14	CASSDTTSTDTQYF	TGTGCCAGCAGCGACACAACGAGCACAGATACGCAGTATTTT
TRBD2	NA	TRBV5-4	TRBJ2-1	18	CASSFGVAGGPKLDEQFF	TGTGCCAGCAGCTTCGGGGTAGCGGGGGGGCCAAAGCTTGACGAGCAGTTCTTC
TRBD2	NA	TRBV6-5	TRBJ2-7	14	CASSGTGGSYEQYF	TGTGCCAGCAGCGGGACCGGGGGGTCCTACGAGCAGTACTTC
NA	few	TRBV28	TRBJ1-1	13	CASSKGKNTEAFF	TGTGCCAGCAGTAAGGGGAAGAACACTGAAGCTTTCTTT
TRBD2	NA	TRBV27	TRBJ2-5	15	CASSLLAGGTETQYF	TGTGCCAGCAGTTTACTAGCGGGGGGGACAGAGACCCAGTACTTC
TRBD1	NA	TRBV11-1	TRBJ2-1	17	CASSRRIRDRGDNEQFF	TGTGCCAGCAGTCGACGGATCCGGGACAGGGGTGACAATGAGCAGTTCTTC
NA	NA	TRBV9	TRBJ2-2	15	CASSGIGLKTGELFF	TGTGCCAGCAGCGGAATCGGACTTAAGACCGGGGAGCTGTTTTTT
TRBD2	NA	TRBV6-4	TRBJ2-7	14	CASSVSGGESQQYF	TGTGCCAGCAGCGTTAGCGGGGGGGAGTCCCAGCAGTACTTC
NA	NA	TRBV18	TRBJ1-6	14	CASSPTGNNSPLHF	TGTGCCAGCTCACCTACCGGGAATAATTCACCCCTCCACTTT
NA	NA	TRBV6-6	TRBJ1-1	13	CASSYVANTEAFF	TGTGCCAGCAGTTACGTGGCGAACACTGAAGCTTTCTTT